Below are 16 T cell receptor beta chains sequenced from a single sample in a study of shared clonotypes between healthy human individuals. Naive CD8 isolation took CD45RO-negative cells positively selected for CCR7 and excluded terminally differentiated effector memory CD45RA+ cells. The protocol was immunoSEQ multiplex PCR, while the TCRdb copy is restricted to in-frame clones and leaves out a portion. This table holds 550,000 to 650,000 clones, about 96% found once. The material sequenced was naive CD8+ T cells sorted from blood. All receptors come from a woman in her twenties or thirties in good health.

The gene calls are TRBV7-9 and TRBJ2-1; D is perhaps TRBD2 (5 bases). The CDR3 contains 16 residues. Trimming removed 0 bases at V and 8 bases at J, with 17 bases between. CDR1 is SEHNR, CDR2 FQNEAQ, per germline (reference sequence). The CDR3 reads CASSLADILGSDEQFF. As DNA, the CDR3 is TGTGCCAGCAGCTTAGCAGATATCCTGGGTAGCGATGAGCAGTTCTTC.

The chain links TRBV18 to TRBJ2-5; the D is unclear. Germline V CDR1 and CDR2: KGHSH, LQKENI. V was cut by 5 bases and J by 2 bases, with 9 bases left in between. The CDR3 is 13 residues long. The CDR3 region is CASSVDLQETQYF. The CDR3 DNA is TGTGCCAGCTCAGTAGACCTGCAAGAGACCCAGTACTTC.

This chain joins TRBV27 and TRBJ2-7; 8 nucleotides line up with TRBD2. V lost 0 bases, J lost 0 bases, and 4 bases stayed unmatched. This CDR3 has 16 residues. In germline, CDR1 is MNHEY, CDR2 SMNVEV (reference sequence). The CDR3 nucleotides read TGTGCCAGCAGTTTATCGTGGCGGGAGGCCTCCTACGAGCAGTACTTC. This gives the protein CASSLSWREASYEQYF.

The rearrangement links TRBV7-2 to TRBJ2-7; 9 bases line up with TRBD1. CDR1 SGHTA and CDR2 FQGNSA come from the germline V gene. There are 13 residues in the CDR3. Trimming cost V 6 bases and J 2 bases; bases outside gene matches: 2. In nucleotides, the CDR3 is TGTGCCAGCAGAGGACAGGGGACCTACGAGCAGTACTTC. As protein: CASRGQGTYEQYF.

V is TRBV7-8 and J is TRBJ2-2; D possibly uses TRBD1 or TRBD2 (5 bases each). The germline V gene has CDR1 SGHVS and CDR2 FQNEAQ. The CDR3 contains 14 residues. V lost 5 bases and J 6 bases, leaving 13 bases between the germline ends. CDR3 bases: TGTGCCAGCAGCGTAGAGGGGAAGGCCGGGGAGCTGTTTTTT. It codes for CASSVEGKAGELFF.

The J gene is TRBJ2-1, the V gene TRBV7-6, with D tentatively TRBD2 (6 bases). Germline V CDR1 and CDR2: SGHVS, FNYEAQ. V gave up 4 bases and J gave up 7 bases, with 11 bases separating them. The CDR3 is made up of 13 amino acids. CDR3 amino acids: CASSSFAGNEQFF. The CDR3 nucleotides read TGTGCCAGCAGCTCCTTTGCGGGGAATGAGCAGTTCTTC.

This clone has a single count. The chain employs TRBV27 and TRBJ2-1; 8 nucleotides align to TRBD2. CDR1 is MNHEY and CDR2 is SMNVEV in the germline V gene (reference sequence). After removal of 5 bases from V and 4 bases from J, the junction contained 10 bases not matched to a gene. This CDR3 is built from 16 residues. CDR3 sequence (DNA): TGTGCCAGCAGTCCCTCAGCGGGAGAGACTTACAATGAGCAGTTCTTC. Amino acid sequence: CASSPSAGETYNEQFF.

This rearrangement joins TRBV28 to TRBJ2-7; 9 positions agree with TRBD2. The germline CDR1 and CDR2 sequences are MDHEN and SYDVKM. V lost 6 bases to trimming and J lost 5 bases; unmatched junction nucleotides: 8. This CDR3 is 14 amino acids long. CDR3 DNA: TGTGCCAGCAGCTTCTCTAGCGGGAACGACGAGCAGTACTTC. Encoded protein: CASSFSSGNDEQYF.

The CDR3 coding sequence is TGTGCCAGCAGCTCACCTGTAGGACTAGCGGGATCAAGTGAGCAGTTCTTC. Translated, it gives CASSSPVGLAGSSEQFF. This chain joins TRBV5-6 and TRBJ2-1; 12 positions match TRBD2. This CDR3 comprises 17 residues. Germline CDR1 is SGHDT and CDR2 is YYEEEE. The V segment lost 3 bases and the J segment 9 bases; nucleotides outside the gene matches: 13. Based on the CDR3 plus reference TRBV5-6 and TRBJ2-1, the full variable domain is DAGVTQSPTHLIKTRGQQVTLRCSPKSGHDTVSWYQQALGQGPQFIFQYYEEEERQRGNFPDRFSGHQFPNYSSELNVNALLLGDSALYLCASSSPVGLAGSSEQFFGPGTRLTVL.

J is TRBJ1-1 and V is TRBV6-4; D may be TRBD1 (5 bases). The V end was cut by 4 bases, the J end by 7 bases, with 13 bases between. Germline-derived CDR1 and CDR2 are MRHNA and SNTAGT. CDR3 length: 13 residues. The CDR3 coding sequence is TGTGCCAGCAGTGCCGGGACCAGGAGTGAAGCTTTCTTT. Amino acids: CASSAGTRSEAFF.

The CDR3 DNA reads TGTGCCAGCAGTTGGGAATTTGCCTACGAGCAGTACTTC. It yields the protein CASSWEFAYEQYF. The rearrangement uses TRBV28 and TRBJ2-7, with unresolved D. The CDR3 has 13 residues. The germline V gene has CDR1 MDHEN and CDR2 SYDVKM. V gave up 4 bases and J gave up 2 bases, with 9 bases separating them.

This chain uses TRBV7-9 with TRBJ1-1, with D unresolved. This CDR3 region has 14 residues. Germline V lookup: CDR1 SEHNR, CDR2 FQNEAQ (reference sequence). Trimming took 1 base from V and 0 from J, leaving 6 bases between them. Here the CDR3 reads CASSLVQMNTEAFF. CDR3 DNA sequence: TGTGCCAGCAGCTTAGTACAGATGAACACTGAAGCTTTCTTT.

The V gene is TRBV27, the J gene TRBJ2-1; D unclear. V gave up 7 bases and J gave up 0 bases, with 16 bases separating them. The CDR3 is 16 amino acids. Germline assignment: CDR1 MNHEY and CDR2 SMNVEV (reference sequence). The CDR3 here is CASKNFDSSSYNEQFF. Written as DNA, the CDR3 is TGTGCCAGCAAAAATTTTGATTCGAGCTCCTACAATGAGCAGTTCTTC.

The chain combines TRBV4-1 with TRBJ2-2; 11 bases are a match to TRBD2. Germline CDR1 is MGHRA and CDR2 is YSYEKL. The CDR3 extends over 16 amino acids. V dropped 4 bases and J dropped 5; count of bases not matched to a gene: 6. In nucleotides, the CDR3 is TGCGCCAGCAGCCTGGGACTAGCGGTGAGAACCGGGGAGCTGTTTTTT. It yields the protein CASSLGLAVRTGELFF.

This clone appeared a single time. This chain links TRBV7-6 with TRBJ2-1; 7 nucleotides match TRBD1. The CDR3 length is 18 residues. The junction had 13 bases not matched to a gene; V was cut back by 5 bases and J by 0 bases. Germline V gene data show CDR1 as SGHVS and CDR2 as FNYEAQ. CDR3: CASSQDGTDDSSYNEQFF. The CDR3 DNA follows: TGTGCCAGCAGCCAAGACGGGACAGACGATAGCTCCTACAATGAGCAGTTCTTC.

The V call is TRBV9, the J call TRBJ2-7; 8 bases line up with TRBD2. J lost 4 bases, V lost 0 bases, and 3 bases had no gene match. The CDR3 length is 14 residues. The V gene's germline CDR1 is SGDLS and CDR2 YYNGEE. The CDR3 DNA sequence: TGTGCCAGCAGCGTAGCGGGAGGGTGGTACGAGCAGTACTTC. Translated: CASSVAGGWYEQYF. Complete variable domain (other parts from reference TRBV9 and TRBJ2-7): DSGVTQTPKHLITATGQRVTLRCSPRSGDLSVYWYQQSLDQGLQFLIQYYNGEERAKGNILERFSAQQFPDLHSELNLSSLELGDSALYFCASSVAGGWYEQYFGPGTRLTVT.